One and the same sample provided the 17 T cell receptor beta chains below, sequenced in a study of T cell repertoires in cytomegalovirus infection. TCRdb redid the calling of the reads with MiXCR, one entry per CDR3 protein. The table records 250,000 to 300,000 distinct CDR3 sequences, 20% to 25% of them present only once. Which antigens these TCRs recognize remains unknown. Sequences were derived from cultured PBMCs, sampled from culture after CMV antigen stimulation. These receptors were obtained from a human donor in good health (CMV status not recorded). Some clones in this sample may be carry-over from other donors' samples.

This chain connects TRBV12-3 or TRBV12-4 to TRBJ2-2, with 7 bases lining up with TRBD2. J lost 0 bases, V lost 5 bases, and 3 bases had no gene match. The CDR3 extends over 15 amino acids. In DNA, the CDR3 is TGTGCCAGCAGTAGGACTAGAGCGAACACCGGGGAGCTGTTTTTT. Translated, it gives CASSRTRANTGELFF.

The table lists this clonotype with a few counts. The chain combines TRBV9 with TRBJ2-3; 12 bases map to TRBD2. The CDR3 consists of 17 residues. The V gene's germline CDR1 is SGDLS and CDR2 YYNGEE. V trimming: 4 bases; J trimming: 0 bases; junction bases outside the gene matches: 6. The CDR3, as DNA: TGTGCCAGCAGCCCCGCCGGGACTAGCGGGAGCACAGATACGCAGTATTTT. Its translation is CASSPAGTSGSTDTQYF.

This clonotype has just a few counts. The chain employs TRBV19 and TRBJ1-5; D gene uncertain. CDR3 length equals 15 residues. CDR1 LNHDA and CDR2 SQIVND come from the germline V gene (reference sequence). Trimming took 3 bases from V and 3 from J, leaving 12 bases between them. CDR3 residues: CASSMAAQDNQPQHF. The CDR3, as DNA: TGTGCCAGTAGTATGGCGGCCCAGGACAATCAGCCCCAGCATTTT.

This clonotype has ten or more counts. The CDR3 region has the DNA TGCAGTGCTAGGGACCTTAACTATGGCTACACCTTC. It specifies CSARDLNYGYTF. V is TRBV20-1 and J is TRBJ1-2; D remains unclear. Trimming left V 3 bases short and J 1 base short, with 6 bases between. This CDR3 comprises 12 residues. Germline loops: CDR1 DFQATT, CDR2 SNEGSKA (reference sequence).

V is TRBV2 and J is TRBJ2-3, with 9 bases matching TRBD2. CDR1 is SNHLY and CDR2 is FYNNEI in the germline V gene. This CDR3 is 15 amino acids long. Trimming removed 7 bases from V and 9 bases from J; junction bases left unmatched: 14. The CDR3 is CASTLASGTPGTQYF. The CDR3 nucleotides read TGTGCCAGCACCCTGGCTAGCGGGACCCCTGGGACGCAGTATTTT.

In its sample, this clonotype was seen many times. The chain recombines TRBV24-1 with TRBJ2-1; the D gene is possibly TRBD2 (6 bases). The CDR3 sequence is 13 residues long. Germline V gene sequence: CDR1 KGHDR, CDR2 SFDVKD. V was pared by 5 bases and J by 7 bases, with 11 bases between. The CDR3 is CATSVVGGNEQFF. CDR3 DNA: TGTGCCACCAGTGTAGTCGGGGGTAATGAGCAGTTCTTC.

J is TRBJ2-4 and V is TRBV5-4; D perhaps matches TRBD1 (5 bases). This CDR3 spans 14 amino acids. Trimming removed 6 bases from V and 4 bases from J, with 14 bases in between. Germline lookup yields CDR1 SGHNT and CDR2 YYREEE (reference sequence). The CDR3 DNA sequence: TGTGCCAGCAAGGATGAACAGGAGAAAAACATTCAGTACTTC. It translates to CASKDEQEKNIQYF.

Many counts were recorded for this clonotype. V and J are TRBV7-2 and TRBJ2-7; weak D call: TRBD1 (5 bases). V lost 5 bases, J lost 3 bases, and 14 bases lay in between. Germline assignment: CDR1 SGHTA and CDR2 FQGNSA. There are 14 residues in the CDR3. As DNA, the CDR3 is TGTGCCAGCAGCCCTCGGACATTCGGCTACGAGCAGTACTTC. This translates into CASSPRTFGYEQYF.

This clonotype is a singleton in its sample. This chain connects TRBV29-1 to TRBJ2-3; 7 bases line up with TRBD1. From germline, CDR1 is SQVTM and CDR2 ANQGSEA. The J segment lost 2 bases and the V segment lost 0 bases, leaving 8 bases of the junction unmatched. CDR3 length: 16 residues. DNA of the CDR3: TGCAGCGTTGAAGATGGGGGACAGAGCCTCACAGATACGCAGTATTTT. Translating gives CSVEDGGQSLTDTQYF.

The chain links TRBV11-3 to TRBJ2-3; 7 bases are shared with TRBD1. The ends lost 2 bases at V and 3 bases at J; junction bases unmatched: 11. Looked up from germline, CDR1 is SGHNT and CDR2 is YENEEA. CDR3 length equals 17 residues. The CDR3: CASSLWATGSFTDTQYF. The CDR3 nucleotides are TGTGCCAGCAGCTTATGGGCGACAGGGAGTTTTACAGATACGCAGTATTTT.

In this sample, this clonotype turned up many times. The CDR3 nucleotides are TGTGCCAGCAGTCTCATGGGGTCGGGTCCATGGGAGCAGTTCTTC. It codes for CASSLMGSGPWEQFF. The J gene is TRBJ2-1, the V gene TRBV7-2; no clear D gene. The CDR3 extends over 15 amino acids. The V gene's germline CDR1 is SGHTA and CDR2 FQGNSA. With 6 bases removed from V and 10 bases from J, the gap between germline ends came to 22 bases.

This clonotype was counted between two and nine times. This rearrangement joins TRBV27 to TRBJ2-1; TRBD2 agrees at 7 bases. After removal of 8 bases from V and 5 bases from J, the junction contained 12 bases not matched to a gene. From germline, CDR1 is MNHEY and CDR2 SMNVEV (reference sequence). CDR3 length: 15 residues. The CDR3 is CASLRDYRVDNEQFF. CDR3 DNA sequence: TGTGCCAGCCTCCGGGACTACCGTGTGGACAATGAGCAGTTCTTC.

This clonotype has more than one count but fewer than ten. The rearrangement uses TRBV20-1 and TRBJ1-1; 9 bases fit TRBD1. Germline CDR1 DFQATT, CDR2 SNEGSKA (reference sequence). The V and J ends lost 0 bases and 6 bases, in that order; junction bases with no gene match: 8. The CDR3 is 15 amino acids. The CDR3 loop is CSAREHRGLEAEAFF. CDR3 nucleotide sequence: TGCAGTGCTAGAGAGCACAGGGGGCTGGAGGCTGAAGCTTTCTTT.

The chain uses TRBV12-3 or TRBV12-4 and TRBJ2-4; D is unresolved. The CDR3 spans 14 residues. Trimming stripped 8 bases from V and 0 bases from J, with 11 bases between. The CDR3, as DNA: TGTGCCAGCTGCCCGACGGTAGCCAAAAACATTCAGTACTTC. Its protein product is CASCPTVAKNIQYF.

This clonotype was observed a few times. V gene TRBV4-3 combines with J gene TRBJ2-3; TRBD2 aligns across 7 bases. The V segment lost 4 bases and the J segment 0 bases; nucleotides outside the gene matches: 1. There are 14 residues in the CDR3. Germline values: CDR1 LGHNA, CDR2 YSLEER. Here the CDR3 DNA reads TGCGCCAGCAGCCGAGCGGGAAGCACAGATACGCAGTATTTT. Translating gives CASSRAGSTDTQYF.

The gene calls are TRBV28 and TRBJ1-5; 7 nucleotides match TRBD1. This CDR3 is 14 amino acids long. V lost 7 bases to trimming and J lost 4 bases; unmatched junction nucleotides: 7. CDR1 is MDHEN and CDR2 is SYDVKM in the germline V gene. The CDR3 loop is CASKDRERNQPQHF. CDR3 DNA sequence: TGTGCCAGCAAAGACAGGGAAAGGAATCAGCCCCAGCATTTT.

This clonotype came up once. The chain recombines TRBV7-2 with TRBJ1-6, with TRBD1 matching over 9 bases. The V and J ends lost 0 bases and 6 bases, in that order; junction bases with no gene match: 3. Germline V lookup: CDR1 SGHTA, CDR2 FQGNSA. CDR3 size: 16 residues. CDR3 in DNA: TGTGCCAGCAGCTTAGCTGGGACAGGGTTTAATTCACCCCTCCACTTT. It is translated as CASSLAGTGFNSPLHF.